This T cell receptor (beta chain) derives from a study of cytomegalovirus exposure and HLA in healthy donors. The wider study: Early released data had 65 million to 100 million unique TCRs, all coming from HLA-typed donors.

As for this clone: Its specificity is unknown.

The germline gives CDR1 MNHEY, CDR2 SMNVEV (reference sequence). The CDR3 contains 15 residues. V gave up 1 base and J gave up 5 bases; unmatched junction bases: 5. This PCR relied on a set of 60 Vbeta primers and 13 Jbeta primers. Sequencing used immunoSEQ multiplex PCR; TCRdb keeps in-frame clones, though not all of them. The table records 180,000 or so clones, 75% of them present only once. General study points: Reports described diagnosis of cytomegalovirus status by the classifier as highly specific and sensitive. Solely CMV serostatus was available to characterize immune exposure. The study carried out a later analysis of TCR beta sequences. It associated around 17,000 of them with specific HLA alleles at a false discovery rate of 0.05.

This chain links TRBV27 with TRBJ2-1, with TRBD2 identical over 7 bases. The source of this sequence is a woman aged 40 to 50 in good health and CMV-seropositive. Sequencing was carried out using PBMCs. CDR3 DNA sequence: TGTGCCAGCAGTTTATGGCCTAGCGGACACAATGAGCAGTTCTTC. Protein product: CASSLWPSGHNEQFF.